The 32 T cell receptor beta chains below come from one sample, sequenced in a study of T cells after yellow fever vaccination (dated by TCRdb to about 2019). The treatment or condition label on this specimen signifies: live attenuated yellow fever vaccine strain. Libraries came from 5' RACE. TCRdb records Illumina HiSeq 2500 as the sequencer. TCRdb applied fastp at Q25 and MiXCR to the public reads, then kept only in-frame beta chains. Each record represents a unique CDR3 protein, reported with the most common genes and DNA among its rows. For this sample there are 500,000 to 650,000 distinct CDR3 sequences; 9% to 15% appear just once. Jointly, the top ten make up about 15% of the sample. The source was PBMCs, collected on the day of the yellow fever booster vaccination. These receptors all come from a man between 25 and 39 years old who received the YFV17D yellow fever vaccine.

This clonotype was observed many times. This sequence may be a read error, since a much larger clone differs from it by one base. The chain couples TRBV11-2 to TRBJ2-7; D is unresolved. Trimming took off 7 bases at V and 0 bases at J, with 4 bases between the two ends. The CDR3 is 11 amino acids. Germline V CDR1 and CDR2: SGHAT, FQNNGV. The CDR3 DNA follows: TGTGCCAGCACCCTCTCCTACGAGCAGTACTTC. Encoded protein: CASTLSYEQYF.

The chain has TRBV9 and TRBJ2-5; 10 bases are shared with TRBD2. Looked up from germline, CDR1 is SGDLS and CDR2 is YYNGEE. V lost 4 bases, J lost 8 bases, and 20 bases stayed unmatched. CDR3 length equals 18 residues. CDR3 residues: CASSLTGLAHGPGRTQYF. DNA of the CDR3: TGTGCCAGCAGCCTAACGGGACTAGCGCACGGACCGGGACGAACCCAGTACTTC.

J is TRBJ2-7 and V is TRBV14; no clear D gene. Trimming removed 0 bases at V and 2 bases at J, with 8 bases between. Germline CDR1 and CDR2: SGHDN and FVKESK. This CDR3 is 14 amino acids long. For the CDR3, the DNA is TGTGCCAGCAGCCAAGATCCGGCCACCTACGAGCAGTACTTC. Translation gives CASSQDPATYEQYF.

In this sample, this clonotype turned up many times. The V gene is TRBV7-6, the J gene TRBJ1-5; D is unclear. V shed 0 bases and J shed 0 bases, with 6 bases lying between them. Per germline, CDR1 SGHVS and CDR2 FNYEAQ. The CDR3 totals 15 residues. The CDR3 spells CASSLAPDSNQPQHF. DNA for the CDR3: TGTGCCAGCAGCTTAGCGCCGGATAGCAATCAGCCCCAGCATTTT.

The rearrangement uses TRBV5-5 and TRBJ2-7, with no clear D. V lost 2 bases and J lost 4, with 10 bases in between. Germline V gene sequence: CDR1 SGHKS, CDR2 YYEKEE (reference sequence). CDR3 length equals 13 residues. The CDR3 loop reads CASSFRTAYEQYF. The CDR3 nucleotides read TGTGCCAGCAGCTTTAGGACCGCGTACGAGCAGTACTTC. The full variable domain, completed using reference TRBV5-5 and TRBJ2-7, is DAGVTQSPTHLIKTRGQQVTLRCSPISGHKSVSWYQQVLGQGPQFIFQYYEKEERGRGNFPDRFSARQFPNYSSELNVNALLLGDSALYLCASSFRTAYEQYFGPGTRLTVT.

CDR3 region: CASSYEPGLAGGPLRGNEQFF. CDR3 DNA sequence: TGTGCCAGCAGCTACGAACCGGGACTAGCGGGAGGGCCTCTAAGAGGTAATGAGCAGTTCTTC. The rearrangement uses TRBV7-2 and TRBJ2-1; 16 nucleotides line up with TRBD2. With 4 bases clipped from V and 7 bases from J, the junction kept 19 bases outside the gene matches. The CDR3 is made up of 21 amino acids. CDR1 and CDR2 from the germline V gene are SGHTA and FQGNSA.

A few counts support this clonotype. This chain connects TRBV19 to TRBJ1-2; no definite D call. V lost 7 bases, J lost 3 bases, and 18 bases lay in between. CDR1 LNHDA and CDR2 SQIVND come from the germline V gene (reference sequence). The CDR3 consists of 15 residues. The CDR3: CASTRGASMDYGYTF. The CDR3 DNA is TGTGCCAGTACACGAGGAGCTTCCATGGACTATGGCTACACCTTC.

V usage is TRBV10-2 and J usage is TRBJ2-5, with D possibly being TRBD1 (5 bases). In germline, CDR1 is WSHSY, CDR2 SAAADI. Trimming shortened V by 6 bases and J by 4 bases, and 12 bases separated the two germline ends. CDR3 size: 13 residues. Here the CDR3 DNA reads TGCGCCAGCAGCGCAGGGTACGGAGAGACCCAGTACTTC. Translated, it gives CASSAGYGETQYF.

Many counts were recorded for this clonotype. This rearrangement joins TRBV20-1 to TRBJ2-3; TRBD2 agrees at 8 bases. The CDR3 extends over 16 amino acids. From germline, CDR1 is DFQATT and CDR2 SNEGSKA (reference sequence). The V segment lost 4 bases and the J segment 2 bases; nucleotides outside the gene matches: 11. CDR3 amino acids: CSATGGYSGYTDTQYF. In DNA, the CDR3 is TGCAGTGCTACGGGGGGGTATAGCGGATACACAGATACGCAGTATTTT.

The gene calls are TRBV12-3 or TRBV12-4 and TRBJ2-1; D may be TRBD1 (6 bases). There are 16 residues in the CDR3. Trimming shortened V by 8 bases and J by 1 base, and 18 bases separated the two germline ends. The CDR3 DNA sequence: TGTGCCAGCGAGAGGCGTGGGGGCAAGTCCTACAATGAGCAGTTCTTC. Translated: CASERRGGKSYNEQFF.

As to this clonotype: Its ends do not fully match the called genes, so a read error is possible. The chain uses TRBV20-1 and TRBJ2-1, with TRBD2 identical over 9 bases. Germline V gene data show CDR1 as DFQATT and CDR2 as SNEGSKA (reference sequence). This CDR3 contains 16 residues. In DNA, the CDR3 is TGCTGTGCTAGAGACGCTAGCGGGACAGTCTACAATGAGCAGTTCTTC. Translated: CCARDASGTVYNEQFF.

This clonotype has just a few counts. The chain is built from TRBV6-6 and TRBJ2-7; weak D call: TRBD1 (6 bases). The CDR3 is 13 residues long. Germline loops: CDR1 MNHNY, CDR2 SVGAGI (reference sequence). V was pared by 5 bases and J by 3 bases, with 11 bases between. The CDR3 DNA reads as TGTGCCAGCAGTCAGAGGACAGACTACGAGCAGTACTTC. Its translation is CASSQRTDYEQYF.

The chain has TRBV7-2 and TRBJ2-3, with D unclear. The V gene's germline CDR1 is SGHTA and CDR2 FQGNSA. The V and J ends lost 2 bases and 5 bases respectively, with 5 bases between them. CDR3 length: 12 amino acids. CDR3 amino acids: CASSLSVDTQYF. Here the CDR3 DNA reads TGTGCCAGCAGCTTATCCGTAGATACGCAGTATTTT.

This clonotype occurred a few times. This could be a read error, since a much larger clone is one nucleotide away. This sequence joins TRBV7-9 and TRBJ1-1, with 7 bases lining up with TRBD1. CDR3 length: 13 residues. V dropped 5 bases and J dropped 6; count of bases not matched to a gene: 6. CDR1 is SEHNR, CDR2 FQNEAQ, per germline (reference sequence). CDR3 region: CASSDRAGSEAFF. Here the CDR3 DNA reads TGTGCCAGCAGCGACAGGGCCGGGTCTGAAGCTTTCTTT.

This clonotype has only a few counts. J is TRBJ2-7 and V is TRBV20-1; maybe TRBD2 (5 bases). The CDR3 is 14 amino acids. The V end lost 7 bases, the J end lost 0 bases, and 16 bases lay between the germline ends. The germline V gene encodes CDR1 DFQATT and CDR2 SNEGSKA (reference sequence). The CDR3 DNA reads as TGCAGTGTGCTAAGTAGCGAGTTCTCCTACGAGCAGTACTTC. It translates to CSVLSSEFSYEQYF.

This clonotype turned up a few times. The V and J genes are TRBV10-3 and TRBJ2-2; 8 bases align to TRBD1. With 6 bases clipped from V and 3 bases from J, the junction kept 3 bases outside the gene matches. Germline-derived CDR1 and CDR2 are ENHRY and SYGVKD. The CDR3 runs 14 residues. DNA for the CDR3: TGTGCCATCAGGTCACAGGGGGACACCGGGGAGCTGTTTTTT. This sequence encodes CAIRSQGDTGELFF.

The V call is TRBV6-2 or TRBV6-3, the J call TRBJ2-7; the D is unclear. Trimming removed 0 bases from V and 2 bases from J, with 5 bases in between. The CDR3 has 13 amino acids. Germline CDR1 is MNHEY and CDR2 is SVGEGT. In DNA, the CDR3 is TGTGCCAGCAGTTACTCGTTAGCCTACGAGCAGTACTTC. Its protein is CASSYSLAYEQYF.

CDR3 region: CASTQPGAPLQPQHF. The CDR3 nucleotides are TGTGCCAGCACCCAACCAGGGGCCCCTTTACAGCCCCAGCATTTT. This sequence joins TRBV7-2 and TRBJ1-5; the D gene is possibly TRBD1 (6 bases). The CDR3 loop spans 15 amino acids. Trimming removed 7 bases from V and 7 bases from J, with 20 bases in between. The germline gives CDR1 SGHTA, CDR2 FQGNSA.

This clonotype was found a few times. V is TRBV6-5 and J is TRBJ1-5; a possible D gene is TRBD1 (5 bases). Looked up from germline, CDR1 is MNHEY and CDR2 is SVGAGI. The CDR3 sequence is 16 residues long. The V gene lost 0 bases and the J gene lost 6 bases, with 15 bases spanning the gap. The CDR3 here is CASSYSYTGRGQPQHF. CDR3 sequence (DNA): TGTGCCAGCAGTTACTCCTACACAGGTCGGGGTCAGCCCCAGCATTTT.

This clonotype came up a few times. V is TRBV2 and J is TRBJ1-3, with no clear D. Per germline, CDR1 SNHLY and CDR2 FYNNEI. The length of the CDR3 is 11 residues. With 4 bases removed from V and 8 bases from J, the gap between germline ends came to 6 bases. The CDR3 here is CASSVVDTIYF. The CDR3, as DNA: TGTGCCAGCAGTGTAGTGGACACCATATATTTT.

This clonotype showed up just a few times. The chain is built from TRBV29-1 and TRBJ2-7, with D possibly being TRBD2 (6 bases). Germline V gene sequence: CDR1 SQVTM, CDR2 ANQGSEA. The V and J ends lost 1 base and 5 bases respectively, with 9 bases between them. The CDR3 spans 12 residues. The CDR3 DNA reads TGCAGCGTTGAAGTTGGAGGGAACGAGCAGTACTTC. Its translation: CSVEVGGNEQYF.

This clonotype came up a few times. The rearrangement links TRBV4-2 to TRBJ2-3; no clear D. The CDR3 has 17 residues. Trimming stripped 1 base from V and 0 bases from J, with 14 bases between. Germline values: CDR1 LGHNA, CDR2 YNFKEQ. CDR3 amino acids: CASSQVESYTSTDTQYF. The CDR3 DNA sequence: TGTGCCAGCAGCCAAGTGGAAAGTTATACTAGCACAGATACGCAGTATTTT.

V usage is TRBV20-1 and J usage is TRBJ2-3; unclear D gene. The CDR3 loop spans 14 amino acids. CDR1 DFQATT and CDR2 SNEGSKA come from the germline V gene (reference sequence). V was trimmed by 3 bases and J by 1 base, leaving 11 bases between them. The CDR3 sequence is CSARRGMGTDTQYF. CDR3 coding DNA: TGCAGTGCTAGGAGAGGAATGGGCACAGATACGCAGTATTTT.

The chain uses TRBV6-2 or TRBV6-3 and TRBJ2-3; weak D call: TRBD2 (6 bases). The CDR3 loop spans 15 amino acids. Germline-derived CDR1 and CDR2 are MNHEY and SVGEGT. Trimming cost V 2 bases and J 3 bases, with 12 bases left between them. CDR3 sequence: CASSYLRLVTDTQYF. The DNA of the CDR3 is TGTGCCAGCAGTTACCTACGACTAGTTACAGATACGCAGTATTTT.

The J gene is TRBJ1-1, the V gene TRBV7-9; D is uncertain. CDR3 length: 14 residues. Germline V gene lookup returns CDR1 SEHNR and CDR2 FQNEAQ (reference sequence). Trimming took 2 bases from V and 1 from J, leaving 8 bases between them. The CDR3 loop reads CASSLLARNTEAFF. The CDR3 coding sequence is TGTGCCAGCAGCTTATTGGCCAGGAACACTGAAGCTTTCTTT.

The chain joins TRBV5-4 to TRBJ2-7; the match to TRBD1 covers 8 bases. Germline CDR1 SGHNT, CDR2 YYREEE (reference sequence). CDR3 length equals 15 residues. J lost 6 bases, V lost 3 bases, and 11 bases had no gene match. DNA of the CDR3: TGTGCCAGCAGCTCCCACGGACAGGGTCTTTTCGAGCAGTACTTC. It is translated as CASSSHGQGLFEQYF.

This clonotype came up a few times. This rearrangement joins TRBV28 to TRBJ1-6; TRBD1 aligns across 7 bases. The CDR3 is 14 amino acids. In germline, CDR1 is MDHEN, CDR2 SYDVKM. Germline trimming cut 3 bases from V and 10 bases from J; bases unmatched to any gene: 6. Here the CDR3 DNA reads TGTGCCAGCAGTTTCGGCCCAGGGGGATCACCCCTCCACTTT. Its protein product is CASSFGPGGSPLHF.

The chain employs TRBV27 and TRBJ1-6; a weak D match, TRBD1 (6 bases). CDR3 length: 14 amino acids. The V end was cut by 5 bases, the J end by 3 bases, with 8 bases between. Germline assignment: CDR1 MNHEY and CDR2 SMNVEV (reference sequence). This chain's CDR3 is CASSRDIYNSPLHF. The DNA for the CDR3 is TGTGCCAGCAGTCGGGACATCTATAATTCACCCCTCCACTTT.

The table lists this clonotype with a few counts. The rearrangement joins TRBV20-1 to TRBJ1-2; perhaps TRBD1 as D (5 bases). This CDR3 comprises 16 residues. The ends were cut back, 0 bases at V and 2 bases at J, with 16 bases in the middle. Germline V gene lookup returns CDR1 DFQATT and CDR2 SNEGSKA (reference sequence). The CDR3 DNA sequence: TGCAGTGCTAGAGATCCAAGGGGCGGCGGGAACTATGGCTACACCTTC. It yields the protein CSARDPRGGGNYGYTF.

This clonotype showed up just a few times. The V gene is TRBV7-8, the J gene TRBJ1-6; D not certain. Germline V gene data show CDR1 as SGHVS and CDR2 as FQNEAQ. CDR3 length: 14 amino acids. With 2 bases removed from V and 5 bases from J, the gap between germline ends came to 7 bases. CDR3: CASSLPDNNSPLHF. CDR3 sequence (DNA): TGTGCCAGCAGCTTACCGGATAATAATTCACCCCTCCACTTT.

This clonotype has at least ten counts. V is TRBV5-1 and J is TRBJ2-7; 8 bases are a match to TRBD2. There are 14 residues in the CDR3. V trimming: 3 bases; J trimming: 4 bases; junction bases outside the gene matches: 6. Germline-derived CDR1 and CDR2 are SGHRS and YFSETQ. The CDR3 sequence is CASSSGLEPYEQYF. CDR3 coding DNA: TGCGCCAGCAGCTCGGGACTAGAGCCTTACGAGCAGTACTTC. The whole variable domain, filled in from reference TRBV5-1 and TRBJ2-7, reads KAGVTQTPRYLIKTRGQQVTLSCSPISGHRSVSWYQQTPGQGLQFLFEYFSETQRNKGNFPGRFSGRQFSNSRSEMNVSTLELGDSALYLCASSSGLEPYEQYFGPGTRLTVT.

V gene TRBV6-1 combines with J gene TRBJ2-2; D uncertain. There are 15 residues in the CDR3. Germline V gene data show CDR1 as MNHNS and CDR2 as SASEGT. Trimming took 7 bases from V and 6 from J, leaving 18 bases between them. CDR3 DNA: TGTGCCAGCACCGAACGGCGAAAGCTTTCCGGGGAGCTGTTTTTT. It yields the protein CASTERRKLSGELFF.